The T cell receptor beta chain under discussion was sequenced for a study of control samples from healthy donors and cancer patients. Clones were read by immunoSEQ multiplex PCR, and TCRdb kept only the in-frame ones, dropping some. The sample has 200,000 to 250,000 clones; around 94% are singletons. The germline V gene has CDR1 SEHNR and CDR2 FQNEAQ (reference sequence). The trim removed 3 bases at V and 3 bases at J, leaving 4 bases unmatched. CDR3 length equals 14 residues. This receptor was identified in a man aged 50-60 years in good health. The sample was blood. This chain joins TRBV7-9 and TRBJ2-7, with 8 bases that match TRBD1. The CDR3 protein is CASSFDRGHYEQYF. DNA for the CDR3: TGTGCCAGCAGCTTCGACAGGGGTCACTACGAGCAGTACTTC.